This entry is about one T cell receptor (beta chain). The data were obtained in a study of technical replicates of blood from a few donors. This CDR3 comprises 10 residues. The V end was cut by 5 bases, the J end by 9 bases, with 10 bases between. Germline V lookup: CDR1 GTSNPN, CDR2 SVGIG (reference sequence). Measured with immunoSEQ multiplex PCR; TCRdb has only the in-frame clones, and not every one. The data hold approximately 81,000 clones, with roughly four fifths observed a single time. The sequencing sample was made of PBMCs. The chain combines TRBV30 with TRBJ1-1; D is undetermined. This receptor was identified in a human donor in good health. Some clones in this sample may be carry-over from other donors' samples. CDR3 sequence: CAWWARKAFF. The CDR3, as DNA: TGTGCCTGGTGGGCACGAAAAGCTTTCTTT. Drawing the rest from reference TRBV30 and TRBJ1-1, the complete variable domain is SQTIHQWPATLVQPVGSPLSLECTVEGTSNPNLYWYRQAAGRGLQLLFYSVGIGQISSEVPQNLSASRPQDRQFILSSKKLLLSDSGFYLCAWWARKAFFGQGTRLTVV.